This T cell receptor (beta chain) was documented in a study of neurological immune-mediated disorders. Per the germline V gene, CDR1 is SGHRS and CDR2 is YFSETQ. CDR3 length equals 15 residues. V was clipped by 5 bases and J by 4 bases, with 16 bases between them. As to time point: longitudinal time-point 2. Synthesis of cDNA was performed by 5'RACE using 10-nucleotide random UMIs. TCRdb recomputed calls from the 5' RACE reads with MiXCR, one row per CDR3 protein. The sample includes tens of thousands of distinct CDR3 sequences, about 5% seen only once; the top ten take 6.5% to 9%. This clonotype was recorded at least ten times.

What was sequenced was PBMCs. This clonotype originated in a woman aged 60-75 years with multiple sclerosis. V gene TRBV5-1 combines with J gene TRBJ2-1; D might be TRBD2 (6 bases). The CDR3 DNA follows: TGCGCCAGCAGTGAGGACACCGGGGGTTACAATGAGCAGTTCTTC. It specifies CASSEDTGGYNEQFF.